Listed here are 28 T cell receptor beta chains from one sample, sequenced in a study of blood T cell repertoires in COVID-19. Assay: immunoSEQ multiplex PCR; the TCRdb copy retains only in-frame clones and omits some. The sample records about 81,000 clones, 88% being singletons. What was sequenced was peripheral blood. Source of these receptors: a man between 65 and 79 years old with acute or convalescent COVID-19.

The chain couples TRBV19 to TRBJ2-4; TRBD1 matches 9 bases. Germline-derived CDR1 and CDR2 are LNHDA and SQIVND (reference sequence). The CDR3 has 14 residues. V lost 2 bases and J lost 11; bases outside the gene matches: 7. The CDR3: CASSIPEQGAVQYF. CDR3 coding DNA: TGTGCCAGTAGTATACCCGAACAGGGGGCAGTTCAGTACTTC.

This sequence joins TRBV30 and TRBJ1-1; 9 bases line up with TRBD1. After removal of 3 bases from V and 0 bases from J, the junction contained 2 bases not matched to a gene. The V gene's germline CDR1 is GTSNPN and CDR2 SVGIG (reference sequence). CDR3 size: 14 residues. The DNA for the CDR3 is TGTGCCTGGAGGGGACAGGGTATGAACACTGAAGCTTTCTTT. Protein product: CAWRGQGMNTEAFF.

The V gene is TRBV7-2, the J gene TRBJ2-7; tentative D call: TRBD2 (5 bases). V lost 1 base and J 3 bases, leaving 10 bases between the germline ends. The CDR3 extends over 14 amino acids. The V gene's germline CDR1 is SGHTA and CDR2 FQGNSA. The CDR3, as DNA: TGTGCCAGCAGCTTAGACGGTGGAGGCTACGAGCAGTACTTC. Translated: CASSLDGGGYEQYF.

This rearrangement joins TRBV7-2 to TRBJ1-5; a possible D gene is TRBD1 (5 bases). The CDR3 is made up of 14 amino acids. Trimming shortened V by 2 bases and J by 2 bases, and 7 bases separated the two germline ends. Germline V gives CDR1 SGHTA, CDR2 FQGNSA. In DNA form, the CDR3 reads TGTGCCAGCAGCTTATTCAGGGGCAATCAGCCCCAGCATTTT. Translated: CASSLFRGNQPQHF.

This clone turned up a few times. The CDR3: CAINPGQGSYEQYF. CDR3 bases: TGTGCCATCAATCCGGGACAGGGGTCCTACGAGCAGTACTTC. This chain uses TRBV10-3 with TRBJ2-7; 10 bases are a match to TRBD1. V was pared by 7 bases and J by 1 base, with 4 bases of the junction left unmatched. The germline gives CDR1 ENHRY, CDR2 SYGVKD. CDR3 size: 14 residues.

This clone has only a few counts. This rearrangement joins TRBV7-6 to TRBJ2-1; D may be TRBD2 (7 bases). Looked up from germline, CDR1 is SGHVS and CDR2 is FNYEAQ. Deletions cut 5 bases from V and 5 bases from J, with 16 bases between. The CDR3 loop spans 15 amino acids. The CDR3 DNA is TGTGCCAGCAGCCTACAGGGAGGGGTCAACAATGAGCAGTTCTTC. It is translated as CASSLQGGVNNEQFF.

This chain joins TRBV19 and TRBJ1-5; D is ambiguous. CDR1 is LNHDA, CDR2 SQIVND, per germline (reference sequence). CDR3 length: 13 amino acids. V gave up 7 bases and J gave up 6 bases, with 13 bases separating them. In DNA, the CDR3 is TGTGCCAGTACCGAGGGTTCCCGTCAGCCCCAGCATTTT. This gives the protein CASTEGSRQPQHF.

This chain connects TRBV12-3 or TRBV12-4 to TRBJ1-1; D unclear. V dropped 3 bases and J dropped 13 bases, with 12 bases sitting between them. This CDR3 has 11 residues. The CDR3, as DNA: TGTGCCAGCAGTTTCGAGGGTGAGGGTTTCTTT. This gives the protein CASSFEGEGFF.

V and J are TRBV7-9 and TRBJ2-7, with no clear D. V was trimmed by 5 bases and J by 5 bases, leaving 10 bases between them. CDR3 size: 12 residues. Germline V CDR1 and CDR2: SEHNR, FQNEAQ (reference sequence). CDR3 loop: CASSLKHDEQYF. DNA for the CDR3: TGTGCCAGCAGCCTCAAACACGACGAGCAGTACTTC.

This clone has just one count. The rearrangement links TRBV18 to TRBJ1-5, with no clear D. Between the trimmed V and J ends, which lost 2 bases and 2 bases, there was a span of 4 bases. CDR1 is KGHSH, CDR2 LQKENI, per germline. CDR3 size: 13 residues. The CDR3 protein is CASSPAGNQPQHF. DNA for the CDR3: TGTGCCAGCTCACCAGCAGGCAATCAGCCCCAGCATTTT.

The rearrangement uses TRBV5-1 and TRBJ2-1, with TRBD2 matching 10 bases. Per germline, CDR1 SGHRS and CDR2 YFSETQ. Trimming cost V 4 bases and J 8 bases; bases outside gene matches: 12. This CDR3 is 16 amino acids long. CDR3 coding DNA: TGCGCCAGCAGCGATCAGCGGGGGGGTTATTTGGATGAGCAGTTCTTC. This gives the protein CASSDQRGGYLDEQFF.

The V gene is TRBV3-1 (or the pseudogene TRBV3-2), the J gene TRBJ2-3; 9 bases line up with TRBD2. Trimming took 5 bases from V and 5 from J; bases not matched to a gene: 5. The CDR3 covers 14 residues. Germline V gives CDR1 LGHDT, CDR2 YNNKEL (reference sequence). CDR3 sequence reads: CASSSGLAKDTQYF. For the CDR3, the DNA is TGTGCCAGCAGCTCGGGACTAGCTAAAGATACGCAGTATTTT.

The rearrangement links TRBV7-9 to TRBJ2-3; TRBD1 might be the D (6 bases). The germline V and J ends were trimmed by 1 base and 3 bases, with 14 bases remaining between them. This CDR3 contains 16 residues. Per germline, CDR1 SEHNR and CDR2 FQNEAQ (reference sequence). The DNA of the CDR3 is TGTGCCAGCAGCTTAGAACTGGTGCAGGGGACAGATACGCAGTATTTT. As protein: CASSLELVQGTDTQYF.

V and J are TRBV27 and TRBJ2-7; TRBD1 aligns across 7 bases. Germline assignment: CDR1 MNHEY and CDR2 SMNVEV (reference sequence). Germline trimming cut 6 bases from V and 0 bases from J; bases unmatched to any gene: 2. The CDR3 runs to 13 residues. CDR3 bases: TGTGCCAGCAGGAGACAGGGCTCCTACGAGCAGTACTTC. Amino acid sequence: CASRRQGSYEQYF.

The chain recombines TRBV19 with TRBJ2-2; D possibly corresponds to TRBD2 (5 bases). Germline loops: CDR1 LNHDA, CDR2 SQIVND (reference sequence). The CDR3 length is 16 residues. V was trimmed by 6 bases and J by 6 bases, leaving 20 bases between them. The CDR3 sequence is CASSAEPQRLAGELFF. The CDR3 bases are TGTGCCAGTAGCGCGGAACCTCAGCGGCTAGCCGGGGAGCTGTTTTTT. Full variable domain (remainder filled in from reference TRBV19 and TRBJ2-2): DGGITQSPKYLFRKEGQNVTLSCEQNLNHDAMYWYRQDPGQGLRLIYYSQIVNDFQKGDIAEGYSVSREKKESFPLTVTSAQKNPTAFYLCASSAEPQRLAGELFFGEGSRLTVL.

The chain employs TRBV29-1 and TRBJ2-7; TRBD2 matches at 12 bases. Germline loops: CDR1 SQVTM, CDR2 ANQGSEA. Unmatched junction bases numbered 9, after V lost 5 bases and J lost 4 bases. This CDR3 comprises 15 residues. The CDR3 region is CSVSLAGGYLYEQYF. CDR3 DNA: TGCAGCGTTTCTCTAGCGGGAGGGTACCTATACGAGCAGTACTTC.

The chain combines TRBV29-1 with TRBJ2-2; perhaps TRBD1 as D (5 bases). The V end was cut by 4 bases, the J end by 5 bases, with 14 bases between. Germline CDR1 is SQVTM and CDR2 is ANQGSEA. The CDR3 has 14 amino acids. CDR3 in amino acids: CSVALQGRTGELFF. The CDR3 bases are TGCAGCGTTGCGCTTCAGGGCAGGACCGGGGAGCTGTTTTTT.

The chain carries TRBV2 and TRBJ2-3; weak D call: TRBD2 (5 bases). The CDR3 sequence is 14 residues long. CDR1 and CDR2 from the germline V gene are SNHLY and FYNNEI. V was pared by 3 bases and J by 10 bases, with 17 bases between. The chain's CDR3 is CASSEMVGVFSQYF. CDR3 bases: TGTGCCAGCAGTGAGATGGTGGGAGTGTTTTCGCAGTATTTT.

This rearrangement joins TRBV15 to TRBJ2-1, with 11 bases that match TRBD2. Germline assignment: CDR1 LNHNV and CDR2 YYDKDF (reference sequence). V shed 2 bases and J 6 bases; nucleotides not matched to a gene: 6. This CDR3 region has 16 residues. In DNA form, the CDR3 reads TGTGCCACCAGCAGAAAACTAGCGGGAGTTGGCAATGAGCAGTTCTTC. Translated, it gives CATSRKLAGVGNEQFF. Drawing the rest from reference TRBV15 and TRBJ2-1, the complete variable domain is DAMVIQNPRYQVTQFGKPVTLSCSQTLNHNVMYWYQQKSSQAPKLLFHYYDKDFNNEADTPDNFQSRRPNTSFCFLDIRSPGLGDTAMYLCATSRKLAGVGNEQFFGPGTRLTVL.

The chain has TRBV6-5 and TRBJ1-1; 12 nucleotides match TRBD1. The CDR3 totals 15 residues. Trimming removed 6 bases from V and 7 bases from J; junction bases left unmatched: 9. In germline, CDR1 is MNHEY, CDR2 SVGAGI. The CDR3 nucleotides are TGTGCCAGCAGCCGTACCGGGACAGGGGGCGTTGAAGCTTTCTTT. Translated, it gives CASSRTGTGGVEAFF.

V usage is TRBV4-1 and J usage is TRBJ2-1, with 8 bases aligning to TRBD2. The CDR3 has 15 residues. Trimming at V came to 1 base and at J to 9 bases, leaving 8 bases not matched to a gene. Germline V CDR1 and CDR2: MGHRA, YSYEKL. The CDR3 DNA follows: TGCGCCAGCAGCCAAGCACGGACTAGCTTTAGTGAGCAGTTCTTC. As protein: CASSQARTSFSEQFF.

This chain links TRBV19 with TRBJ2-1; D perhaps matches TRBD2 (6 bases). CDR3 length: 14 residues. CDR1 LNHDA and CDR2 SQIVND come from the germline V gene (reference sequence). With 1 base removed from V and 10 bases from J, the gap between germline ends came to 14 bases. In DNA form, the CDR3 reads TGTGCCAGTAGTATAGGAGGGGCGGAGGGGGAGCAGTTCTTC. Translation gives CASSIGGAEGEQFF.

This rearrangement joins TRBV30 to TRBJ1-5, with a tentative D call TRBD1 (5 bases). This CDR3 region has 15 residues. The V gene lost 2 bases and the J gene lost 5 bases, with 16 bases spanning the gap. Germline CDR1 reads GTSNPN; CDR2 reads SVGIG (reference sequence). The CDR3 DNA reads TGTGCCTGGAGTCGGGGGGAATCCACATATCAGCCCCAGCATTTT. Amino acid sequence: CAWSRGESTYQPQHF.

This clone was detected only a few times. For the CDR3, the DNA is TGTGCCAGCAGCCAATACCGGGACATCGATTACAATCAGCCCCAGCATTTT. It is translated as CASSQYRDIDYNQPQHF. The chain links TRBV3-1 (or the pseudogene TRBV3-2) to TRBJ1-5, with D perhaps TRBD1 (6 bases). The CDR3 is 17 residues long. V lost 2 bases to trimming and J lost 3 bases, with 17 bases between them. The germline V gene encodes CDR1 LGHDT and CDR2 YNNKEL (reference sequence).

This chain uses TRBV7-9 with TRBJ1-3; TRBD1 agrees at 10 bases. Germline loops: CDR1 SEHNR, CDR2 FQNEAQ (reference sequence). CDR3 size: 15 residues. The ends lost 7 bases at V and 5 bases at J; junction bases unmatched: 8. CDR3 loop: CASNQGQGKRNTIYF. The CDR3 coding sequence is TGTGCCAGCAACCAGGGACAGGGGAAACGAAACACCATATATTTT.

CDR3 amino acids: CASSSTGSLNTEAFF. As DNA, the CDR3 is TGTGCCAGCAGTTCCACCGGGTCTTTGAACACTGAAGCTTTCTTT. The gene calls are TRBV28 and TRBJ1-1; the D is unclear. CDR1 and CDR2 from the germline V gene are MDHEN and SYDVKM. This CDR3 comprises 15 residues. The V end lost 4 bases, the J end lost 0 bases, and 12 bases lay between the germline ends.

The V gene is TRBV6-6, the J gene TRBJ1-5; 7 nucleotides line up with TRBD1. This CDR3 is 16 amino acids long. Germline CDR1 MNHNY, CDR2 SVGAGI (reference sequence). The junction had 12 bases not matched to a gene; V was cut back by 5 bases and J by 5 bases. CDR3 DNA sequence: TGTGCCAGCAGTCGATTACTAGGGACAGACCATCAGCCCCAGCATTTT. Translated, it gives CASSRLLGTDHQPQHF.

The CDR3, as DNA: TGCGCCAGCAGCTTATCTGAGCCCACAGATACGCAGTATTTT. Encoded protein: CASSLSEPTDTQYF. The chain employs TRBV5-1 and TRBJ2-3; no clear D gene. Per germline, CDR1 SGHRS and CDR2 YFSETQ. This CDR3 has 14 residues. V lost 2 bases and J 2 bases, leaving 9 bases between the germline ends.